This is a list of T cell receptor beta chains from one sample in a study of blood T cell repertoires in COVID-19. Using immunoSEQ multiplex PCR, the repertoire was profiled, and TCRdb retains in-frame clones only, with some absent. The table includes approximately 250,000 clones, approximately 84% detected once. Material: peripheral blood. The receptors were gathered from a man aged 40-50 years with acute or convalescent COVID-19. Each CDR3 is given with its conserved first and last residue. The D gene is left open where the match is weak. Size values are once, few and many counts, or a class for expanded clones, and some rows have none.

TGTGCCAGCAGTTTACCCACTACCGACGCTTTCTTT CASSLPTTDAFF TRBJ1-1 TRBV28 - -
TGTGCCAGCAGCGTTAGCGGGGGGCACCCAACCTACGAGCAGTACTTC CASSVSGGHPTYEQYF TRBJ2-7 TRBV3-1/TRBV3-2 TRBD2 -
TGTGCCAGCAGTTTAGTAAAGGGGTCTGGTGGCTACTATGGCTACACCTTC CASSLVKGSGGYYGYTF TRBJ1-2 TRBV28 - -
TGTGCCAGCAGCCGGGAAGACACAGATACGCAGTATTTT CASSREDTDTQYF TRBJ2-3 TRBV11-3 - -
TGTGCCAGCAGTTCCCGGACTAGCGGGGCCTCCTACGAGCAGTACTTC CASSSRTSGASYEQYF TRBJ2-7 TRBV28 TRBD2 -
TGTGCCAGCAGTTACTTACAAGGGGTGAACACCGGGGAGCTGTTTTTT CASSYLQGVNTGELFF TRBJ2-2 TRBV6-6 - -
TGTGCCAGCAGCGCCTTGACAGGGCTGAACACTGAAGCTTTCTTT CASSALTGLNTEAFF TRBJ1-1 TRBV11-2 TRBD1 -
TGTGCCAGCAGCTCCGACATTGCTACGCAGTATTTT CASSSDIATQYF TRBJ2-3 TRBV7-9 - -
TGTGCCAGTGATCAGGGCTCTAATGAAAAACTGTTTTTT CASDQGSNEKLFF TRBJ1-4 TRBV19 - -
TGTGCCAGCAGCTTGTTAGGGAGGGGGGATGCCAATCAGCCCCAGCATTTT CASSLLGRGDANQPQHF TRBJ1-5 TRBV5-6 - -
TGTGCCAGCAGCCAAGAACGCAGGACAGCCCGGTATGGCTACACCTTC CASSQERRTARYGYTF TRBJ1-2 TRBV3-1/TRBV3-2 - -
TGTGCCAGCAGCCAAGGCGGCGAGACCCAGTACTTC CASSQGGETQYF TRBJ2-5 TRBV3-1/TRBV3-2 - -
TGTGCCAGCAGCCAACGGGACAGGCGAATCGATGGCTACACCTTC CASSQRDRRIDGYTF TRBJ1-2 TRBV14 TRBD1 -
TGTGCCAGCAGCGTAGACAGAAGTCTCTCTGGAAACACCATATATTTT CASSVDRSLSGNTIYF TRBJ1-3 TRBV9 - -
TGTGCCAGCAACCGACAGGGCAACACTGAAGCTTTCTTT CASNRQGNTEAFF TRBJ1-1 TRBV12-3/TRBV12-4 TRBD1 -
TGTGCCAGCAGCTTGTATGAGCAGTACTTC CASSLYEQYF TRBJ2-7 TRBV11-2 - -
TGTGCCAGCGGAACTTGGGGGGGGAATGAGCAGTTCTTC CASGTWGGNEQFF TRBJ2-1 TRBV6-5 TRBD2 -
TGTGCCAGCAGTAGTGGGACTAGCGGGGGGGTTGCAGATACGCAGTATTTT CASSSGTSGGVADTQYF TRBJ2-3 TRBV2 TRBD2 once
TGTGCCAGTAGTATCGCGACAGAATATGGCTACACCTTC CASSIATEYGYTF TRBJ1-2 TRBV19 - -
TGTGCCAGCAGTTGGACAGGCACAGATACGCAGTATTTT CASSWTGTDTQYF TRBJ2-3 TRBV7-9 - -